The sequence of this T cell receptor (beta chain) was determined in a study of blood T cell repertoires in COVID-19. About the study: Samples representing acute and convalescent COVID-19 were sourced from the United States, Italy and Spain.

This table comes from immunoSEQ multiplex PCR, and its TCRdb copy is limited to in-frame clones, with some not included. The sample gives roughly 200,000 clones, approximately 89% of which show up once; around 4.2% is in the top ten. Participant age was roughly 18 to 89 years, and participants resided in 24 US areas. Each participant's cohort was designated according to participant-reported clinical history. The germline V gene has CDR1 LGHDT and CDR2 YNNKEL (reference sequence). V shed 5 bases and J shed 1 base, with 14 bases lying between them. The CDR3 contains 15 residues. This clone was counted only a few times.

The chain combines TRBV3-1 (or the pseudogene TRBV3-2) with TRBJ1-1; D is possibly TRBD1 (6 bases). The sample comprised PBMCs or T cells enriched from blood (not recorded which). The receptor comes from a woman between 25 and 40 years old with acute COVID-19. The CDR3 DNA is TGTGCCAGCAGCGTCGAGGACAGCGGGAACACTGAAGCTTTCTTT. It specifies CASSVEDSGNTEAFF.